This paragraph covers one T cell receptor (beta chain) sequence. What antigen it recognizes has not been identified. Base qualities are not recorded, but no much larger clone differs from it by a single base. Libraries were constructed by RT-PCR. Instrument on record: Illumina MiSeq. TCRdb reprocessing: public reads trimmed at Q25 with fastp, clones called with MiXCR, in-frame beta chains kept. Entries are consolidated by CDR3 protein sequence, retaining the most common genes and DNA. The sample table records more than 600,000 distinct CDR3 sequences; about 14% of these occur just once. The ten top clones hold 3.6% of the sample. This sample is part of a study (TCRdb year 2016). Trimming removed 4 bases from V and 6 bases from J, leaving 12 bases between the germline ends. The CDR1 and CDR2 encoded by the germline V gene are SGHTA and FQGNSA. Measured from the cysteine to the phenylalanine, the CDR3 is 14 residues long. Of the read, only the CDR3 DNA is kept; its 42 bases are in frame from base 1.

Material for sequencing was memory CD4+ T cells from blood. This sequence was found in a female donor in good health, serving as a healthy control. Recombination joined TRBV7-2 with TRBJ1-4; the D gene remains uncertain. The DNA sequence is TGTGCCAGCAGCTCACAGCCCGGGGATGAAAAACTGTTTTTT. It translates to CASSSQPGDEKLFF.